The next 26 T cell receptor beta chains were all read from a single sample in a study of blood T cell dynamics during melanoma immunotherapy. Time point described: week 3, after first cycle of checkpoint inhibitor. Measured with immunoSEQ multiplex PCR; TCRdb has only the in-frame clones, and not every one. The profile covers about 28,000 clones, with approximately 80% appearing a single time and 10% taken by the ten largest. This material consisted of blood, taken from a patient treated with checkpoint blockade. These receptor sequences come from a human donor with melanoma.

The rearrangement joins TRBV2 to TRBJ1-2; D not resolved. V was pared by 4 bases and J by 8 bases, with 17 bases between. From germline, CDR1 is SNHLY and CDR2 FYNNEI. The CDR3 totals 14 residues. The chain's CDR3 is CASSGLGGYQGYTF. The CDR3 DNA is TGTGCCAGCAGTGGCTTGGGTGGTTATCAGGGCTACACCTTC.

CDR3 sequence: CAYSSVGQPSNQPQHF. For the CDR3, the DNA is TGTGCCTACTCATCCGTGGGACAGCCTTCCAATCAGCCCCAGCATTTT. This rearrangement joins TRBV5-4 to TRBJ1-5, with TRBD1 matching over 7 bases. The junction had 16 bases not matched to a gene; V was cut back by 10 bases and J by 3 bases. CDR1 is SGHNT, CDR2 YYREEE, per germline (reference sequence). This CDR3 region has 16 residues.

Regarding this clone: The limits of the CDR3 on the DNA are not certain, so only TCRdb's listed CDR3 is given. The chain recombines TRBV19 with TRBJ1-2. The CDR3 length is 18 residues, termini included. Looked up from germline, CDR1 is LNHDA and CDR2 is SQIVND (reference sequence). This chain's CDR3 is CASRRFGSGFAANYGYTF.

The chain links TRBV6-1 to TRBJ2-7, with D hard to call. Germline V lookup: CDR1 MNHNS, CDR2 SASEGT. This CDR3 is built from 13 residues. Trimming removed 5 bases from V and 2 bases from J, with 10 bases in between. CDR3 loop: CASSTAGTYEQYF. In DNA, the CDR3 is TGTGCCAGCAGTACGGCTGGAACCTACGAGCAGTACTTC.

This rearrangement joins TRBV5-6 to TRBJ2-1; 13 nucleotides agree with TRBD2. CDR1 is SGHDT and CDR2 is YYEEEE in the germline V gene. J was trimmed by 4 bases and V by 2 bases; bases with no gene match: 3. This CDR3 contains 16 residues. The DNA for the CDR3 is TGTGCCAGCAGCTTTGAACTAGCGGGAGGGTACAATGAGCAGTTCTTC. Protein sequence: CASSFELAGGYNEQFF.

This chain joins TRBV2 and TRBJ1-5, with 7 bases fitting TRBD1. Germline-derived CDR1 and CDR2 are SNHLY and FYNNEI. V lost 4 bases to trimming and J lost 4 bases; unmatched junction nucleotides: 7. The CDR3 is 15 residues long. CDR3 nucleotide sequence: TGTGCCAGCAGTGGACAGGGTCTGATGAATCAGCCCCAGCATTTT. It yields the protein CASSGQGLMNQPQHF.

The V gene is TRBV10-3, the J gene TRBJ2-3, with 9 bases that match TRBD2. V lost 6 bases to trimming and J lost 4 bases; unmatched junction nucleotides: 5. Germline CDR1 and CDR2: ENHRY and SYGVKD. This CDR3 has 14 residues. CDR3 DNA: TGTGCCATCAGAGGGGCGGGGGGGGCAGATACGCAGTATTTT. Translated, it gives CAIRGAGGADTQYF.

V usage is TRBV5-1 and J usage is TRBJ2-7; 10 positions match TRBD1. Germline CDR1 is SGHRS and CDR2 is YFSETQ. V was pared by 3 bases and J by 3 bases, with 3 bases of the junction left unmatched. The CDR3 is 14 amino acids. CDR3 sequence: CASSSGTGDYEQYF. CDR3 coding DNA: TGCGCCAGCAGCTCGGGGACAGGGGACTACGAGCAGTACTTC.

The V call is TRBV2, the J call TRBJ1-1; D might be TRBD1 (5 bases). Germline assignment: CDR1 SNHLY and CDR2 FYNNEI. The CDR3 length is 13 residues. V lost 3 bases, J lost 5 bases, and 10 bases lay in between. CDR3 in amino acids: CASSDNGGTEAFF. CDR3 coding DNA: TGTGCCAGCAGTGACAATGGGGGGACTGAAGCTTTCTTT.

The chain uses TRBV20-1 and TRBJ1-1; D not certain. The CDR3 covers 11 residues. Trimming took 5 bases from V and 5 from J, leaving 9 bases between them. Germline V lookup: CDR1 DFQATT, CDR2 SNEGSKA (reference sequence). The CDR3 coding sequence is TGCAGTGCTGCAGACGGTACTGAAGCTTTCTTT. Residues: CSAADGTEAFF.

The CDR3 DNA is TGCGCCAGCAGCCCCTCACTACAGGGGGCGAATTTCTACGAGCAGTACTTC. It specifies CASSPSLQGANFYEQYF. The chain joins TRBV5-1 to TRBJ2-7, with TRBD1 matching over 9 bases. Unmatched junction bases numbered 14, after V lost 4 bases and J lost 3 bases. The CDR3 runs 17 residues. Germline V gene sequence: CDR1 SGHRS, CDR2 YFSETQ. The full variable domain, in which reference TRBV5-1 and TRBJ2-7 provide the parts outside the CDR3, is KAGVTQTPRYLIKTRGQQVTLSCSPISGHRSVSWYQQTPGQGLQFLFEYFSETQRNKGNFPGRFSGRQFSNSRSEMNVSTLELGDSALYLCASSPSLQGANFYEQYFGPGTRLTVT.

The rearrangement joins TRBV18 to TRBJ2-7; TRBD2 matches 11 bases. CDR1 and CDR2 from the germline V gene are KGHSH and LQKENI. The length of the CDR3 is 16 residues. V lost 3 bases to trimming and J lost 0 bases; unmatched junction nucleotides: 4. Here the CDR3 DNA reads TGTGCCAGCTCACCCTCTAGCGGGGGGAACTCCTACGAGCAGTACTTC. Translating gives CASSPSSGGNSYEQYF.

The gene calls are TRBV2 and TRBJ2-7; possibly TRBD1 for D (6 bases). Trimming left V 3 bases short and J 4 bases short, with 10 bases between. The CDR3 is 13 residues long. Germline V gene lookup returns CDR1 SNHLY and CDR2 FYNNEI. Here the CDR3 DNA reads TGTGCCAGCAGTGATCAAAGGGGGTACGAGCAGTACTTC. Residues: CASSDQRGYEQYF.

The rearrangement uses TRBV19 and TRBJ2-1; TRBD1 matches at 9 bases. J gave up 12 bases and V 5 bases, and 11 bases lay outside the gene matches. Germline CDR1 and CDR2: LNHDA and SQIVND (reference sequence). The CDR3 runs to 14 residues. The CDR3 here is CASSSRTGELWQFF. The CDR3 DNA follows: TGTGCCAGTAGTTCCCGGACAGGGGAGTTGTGGCAGTTCTTC. Together with reference TRBV19 and TRBJ2-1, the CDR3 gives the full variable domain: DGGITQSPKYLFRKEGQNVTLSCEQNLNHDAMYWYRQDPGQGLRLIYYSQIVNDFQKGDIAEGYSVSREKKESFPLTVTSAQKNPTAFYLCASSSRTGELWQFFGPGTRLTVL.

The chain carries TRBV28 and TRBJ1-2; 10 nucleotides match TRBD1. CDR3 size: 14 residues. V shed 5 bases and J 4 bases; nucleotides not matched to a gene: 4. The germline V gene encodes CDR1 MDHEN and CDR2 SYDVKM. CDR3 sequence reads: CASSPGQGFYGYTF. The DNA for the CDR3 is TGTGCCAGCAGTCCGGGACAGGGGTTCTATGGCTACACCTTC.

V and J are TRBV5-1 and TRBJ1-2, with D uncertain. V dropped 4 bases and J dropped 2 bases, with 15 bases sitting between them. Germline CDR1 and CDR2: SGHRS and YFSETQ. The length of the CDR3 is 15 residues. The CDR3 spells CASSGGLRENYGYTF. The CDR3 nucleotides read TGCGCCAGCAGCGGCGGCCTCCGGGAAAACTATGGCTACACCTTC.

The chain combines TRBV2 with TRBJ2-7; D tentatively fits TRBD1 or TRBD2 (5 bases each). From germline, CDR1 is SNHLY and CDR2 FYNNEI. The CDR3 runs to 12 residues. Trimming pared 6 bases from V and 2 bases from J, leaving 8 bases between. The DNA for the CDR3 is TGTGCCAGCAGGAGGGACCCCTACGAGCAGTACTTC. It is translated as CASRRDPYEQYF.

This chain uses TRBV6-5 with TRBJ2-5; 13 nucleotides line up with TRBD2. The CDR3 contains 13 residues. After removal of 4 bases from V and 11 bases from J, the junction contained 4 bases not matched to a gene. In germline, CDR1 is MNHEY, CDR2 SVGAGI. CDR3 protein: CASSSPGLAGQYF. CDR3 nucleotide sequence: TGTGCCAGCAGTTCTCCGGGACTAGCGGGACAGTACTTC.

The chain links TRBV5-4 to TRBJ2-7, with 9 bases fitting TRBD1. The CDR3 totals 19 residues. The J segment lost 2 bases and the V segment lost 3 bases, leaving 18 bases of the junction unmatched. Germline CDR1 and CDR2: SGHNT and YYREEE (reference sequence). CDR3 loop: CASSYPGTGRRGKTYEQYF. CDR3 DNA: TGTGCCAGCAGCTACCCCGGGACAGGGAGACGTGGAAAGACCTACGAGCAGTACTTC.

This clone turned up a few times. V gene TRBV27 combines with J gene TRBJ1-2; D is undetermined. The germline V gene has CDR1 MNHEY and CDR2 SMNVEV (reference sequence). V was cut by 5 bases and J by 4 bases, with 14 bases left in between. The CDR3 length is 14 residues. The CDR3 is CASSTTPAFYGYTF. The CDR3 coding sequence is TGTGCCAGCAGTACTACACCGGCCTTCTATGGCTACACCTTC.

The rearrangement uses TRBV27 and TRBJ2-3; maybe TRBD2 (6 bases). Germline-derived CDR1 and CDR2 are MNHEY and SMNVEV (reference sequence). The CDR3 has 13 residues. V was trimmed by 7 bases and J by 4 bases, leaving 12 bases between them. The CDR3: CASTGREADTQYF. Here the CDR3 DNA reads TGTGCCAGCACCGGCAGGGAGGCAGATACGCAGTATTTT.

CDR3 nucleotide sequence: TGTGCCAGTAGTACTTCAACCGGGACAGGGGCCTACGAGCAGTACTTC. It yields the protein CASSTSTGTGAYEQYF. The V and J genes are TRBV19 and TRBJ2-7; 10 nucleotides agree with TRBD1. This CDR3 has 16 residues. The ends lost 4 bases at V and 2 bases at J; junction bases unmatched: 8. Germline loops: CDR1 LNHDA, CDR2 SQIVND (reference sequence).

This clone was detected a few times. This chain connects TRBV6-6 to TRBJ1-1, with 10 nucleotides matching TRBD1. The CDR3 covers 13 residues. Germline V gives CDR1 MNHNY, CDR2 SVGAGI (reference sequence). J gave up 8 bases and V 2 bases, and 2 bases lay outside the gene matches. The CDR3: CASSYPDRGEAFF. In nucleotides, the CDR3 is TGTGCCAGCAGTTACCCGGACAGGGGGGAAGCTTTCTTT.

This clone occurred a few times. J is TRBJ2-4 and V is TRBV19; no definite D call. The V end was cut by 3 bases, the J end by 0 bases, with 6 bases between. Germline values: CDR1 LNHDA, CDR2 SQIVND (reference sequence). The CDR3 has 14 residues. The CDR3 DNA sequence: TGTGCCAGTAGTATCATCTTAGCCAAAAACATTCAGTACTTC. It translates to CASSIILAKNIQYF.

The chain links TRBV27 to TRBJ1-6; 7 positions match TRBD1. Germline CDR1 MNHEY, CDR2 SMNVEV (reference sequence). Unmatched junction bases numbered 11, after V lost 5 bases and J lost 10 bases. The CDR3 spans 15 residues. CDR3 coding DNA: TGTGCCAGCAGTCAGGACCGGAACAGGGGCTCACCCCTCCACTTT. Its protein is CASSQDRNRGSPLHF.

The V and J genes are TRBV19 and TRBJ2-3; perhaps TRBD1 as D (5 bases). Trimming removed 3 bases at V and 2 bases at J, with 27 bases between. The CDR3 runs to 20 residues. The germline V gene has CDR1 LNHDA and CDR2 SQIVND (reference sequence). The CDR3 nucleotides are TGTGCCAGTAGTATGACAGTCCTTCCCATAAGGTCACCAAACACAGATACGCAGTATTTT. It translates to CASSMTVLPIRSPNTDTQYF.